This T cell receptor (beta chain) was recovered during a study of Ad26.COV2.S vaccination and SARS-CoV-2 variants. This CDR3 is built from 12 residues. Germline assignment: CDR1 MNHEY and CDR2 SVGAGI. V lost 5 bases and J 1 base, leaving 5 bases between the germline ends. General study results and limits: It was reported that spike-specific CD8+ and CD4+ T cell responses were substantially broad after vaccination. Vaccine recipients posted higher spike-specific TCR breadth than their placebo counterparts. TCR breadth and depth analyses may have underestimated total T cell responses.

As for this clone: Its antigen is undetermined. The identical CDR3 is also encoded by other nucleotide sequences in the sample.

Libraries were prepared by immunoSEQ multiplex PCR; TCRdb keeps only in-frame clonotypes and omits some of them. In the table there are about 350,000 clones, 92% of which are singletons. The sequence was obtained from a human donor who had recovered from COVID-19. Material: peripheral blood, obtained after recovery from COVID-19. The rearrangement uses TRBV6-5 and TRBJ1-1; D is uncertain. CDR3 nucleotide sequence: TGTGCCAGCAGTCGAGGGAACACTGAAGCTTTCTTT. Encoded protein: CASSRGNTEAFF.